This is a list of T cell receptor beta chains from one sample in a study of T-cell reconstitution after alpha-beta-depleted transplantation in children. Using its own MiXCR run on the PCR reads, TCRdb lists one record per CDR3 protein. The sample holds some 600,000 distinct CDR3 sequences, approximately 17% seen once. This specimen was PBMCs from the stem cell graft donor, taken from the stem cell graft. These receptors were obtained from a human donor who donated a stem cell graft to a child with acute myeloid leukemia. Both conserved end residues are part of each CDR3. A D gene is named only where the DNA matches it firmly. Size is stated for part of the rows, as once, few or many counts, or as a class when the clone is expanded.

many,TRBV20-1,.,12,TRBJ2-2,CSALQSTGELFF,TGCAGTGCTCTTCAGAGTACCGGGGAGCTGTTTTTT
many,TRBV20-1,.,13,TRBJ1-5,CSVYRDPNQPQHF,TGCAGTGTTTACAGGGACCCTAATCAGCCCCAGCATTTT
many,TRBV5-6,.,13,TRBJ1-1,CASSLGTSGEAFF,TGTGCCAGCAGCTTGGGGACTTCGGGTGAAGCTTTCTTT
.,TRBV7-9,.,15,TRBJ2-1,CASSLAPRGYNEQFF,TGTGCCAGCAGCTTAGCGCCGCGGGGCTACAATGAGCAGTTCTTC
many,TRBV20-1,.,14,TRBJ2-3,CSASPDWSTDTQYF,TGCAGTGCTAGCCCCGACTGGAGCACAGATACGCAGTATTTT
many,TRBV20-1,TRBD1,14,TRBJ2-5,CSASRDRAKETQYF,TGCAGTGCTAGCCGGGACAGGGCGAAAGAGACCCAGTACTTC
few,TRBV6-2/TRBV6-3,.,14,TRBJ1-5,CASSRPARVEPQHF,TGTGCCAGCAGTAGGCCGGCGAGGGTAGAGCCCCAGCATTTT
few,TRBV29-1,.,16,TRBJ2-3,CSVEDRKGTNLRTQYF,TGCAGCGTTGAAGATCGGAAGGGGACCAATCTTCGTACGCAGTATTTT
.,TRBV28,.,13,TRBJ1-5,CASTGEVYQPQHF,TGTGCCAGCACAGGGGAGGTATACCAGCCCCAGCATTTT
many,TRBV7-2,TRBD2,15,TRBJ2-1,CASSSSGDYYNEQFF,TGTGCCAGCAGCTCCTCTGGGGACTACTACAATGAGCAGTTCTTC
few,TRBV5-4,.,14,TRBJ2-5,CASSLLGDQETQYF,TGTGCCAGCAGCCTTCTCGGGGACCAAGAGACCCAGTACTTC
many,TRBV6-1,TRBD1,15,TRBJ2-7,CASSPRDRGRVEQYF,TGTGCCAGCAGTCCCCGGGACAGGGGTCGCGTCGAGCAGTACTTC
many,TRBV29-1,.,12,TRBJ1-2,CSASGANYGYTF,TGCAGCGCTTCGGGGGCTAACTATGGCTACACCTTC
many,TRBV15,.,17,TRBJ1-2,CATSRDGGAAEYYGYTF,TGTGCCACCAGCAGAGATGGGGGGGCAGCCGAATACTATGGCTACACCTTC
many,TRBV20-1,TRBD1,17,TRBJ1-6,CSARDSLAGGQNSPLHF,TGCAGTGCTAGAGATAGTTTAGCAGGGGGCCAGAATTCACCCCTCCACTTT
few,TRBV7-9,.,12,TRBJ1-1,CASSLGHPEAFF,TGTGCCAGCAGCTTAGGTCATCCTGAAGCTTTCTTT